This T cell receptor beta chain was documented in a study of T cell responses to AZD1222 COVID-19 vaccine. Overall study findings and caveats: Just six AZD1222 recipients tested seropositive at baseline.

With regard to this clone: Antigen: not known.

The V gene's germline CDR1 is SGHRS and CDR2 YFSETQ. The CDR3 extends over 14 amino acids. J was trimmed by 8 bases and V by 5 bases; bases with no gene match: 7. Generated by immunoSEQ multiplex PCR, the TCRdb table keeps only in-frame clones and is missing some. The sample records around 30,000 clones, 80% to 95% being singletons. This TCR was sampled from an adult in good health. This chain uses TRBV5-1 with TRBJ1-2; 12 bases align to TRBD1. The source material was peripheral blood, sampled on day 0 of AZD1222 vaccination. The CDR3 DNA is TGCGCCAGCAGTTCCCCGGGACAGGGGGCCGGCTACACCTTC. Protein sequence: CASSSPGQGAGYTF.